The rows below give T cell receptor beta chains drawn from one sample of a study of T cells after yellow fever vaccination. TCRdb analysed the 5' RACE reads with MiXCR anew, one entry per CDR3 protein. There are almost 600,000 distinct CDR3 sequences in the sample; less than 15% occur only once, and around 15% lies in the top ten. Sequencing used PBMCs, obtained on the day of the yellow fever booster vaccination. These receptors all stem from a man younger than 40 who received the YFV17D yellow fever vaccine. CDR3s leave out the opening cysteine and the closing phenylalanine or tryptophan.

J	V	CDR3
TRBJ2-3	TRBV7-6	ASSFDGGMSTDTQY
TRBJ2-2	TRBV30	AWTLGRRRDTGELF
TRBJ2-5	TRBV20-1	SVFSGRASETQY
TRBJ1-2	TRBV4-2	ASSQEVTEYGYT
TRBJ2-2	TRBV7-3	ASSFRTGTNTGELF
TRBJ1-2	TRBV5-1	ASSLSDNYGYT
TRBJ2-5	TRBV6-5	ASSYAVPRTGGETQY
TRBJ1-4	TRBV6-1	ASKGASVGEKLF
TRBJ2-7	TRBV5-1	ASSLDLPGRPPYEQY
TRBJ2-1	TRBV7-8	ASSLASGGYSYNEQF
TRBJ2-7	TRBV28	ASGVSAGYEQY
TRBJ2-3	TRBV19	ASSGTGLGTQY
TRBJ2-3	TRBV6-2/TRBV6-3	ASNFRIAGGRRY
TRBJ2-6	TRBV6-1	ASRRGQGSPGANVLT
TRBJ2-1	TRBV20-1	SARSSGRGSNEQF
TRBJ2-5	TRBV5-1	ASSLYSETQY
TRBJ1-2	TRBV7-9	ASSLPPKIQTSYGYT
TRBJ2-7	TRBV7-2	ASSPGLAGGLEQY
TRBJ2-7	TRBV20-1	SASTFGHEQY
TRBJ2-1	TRBV10-3	AIRTGQENEQF
TRBJ1-6	TRBV12-3/TRBV12-4	ASSFGGYNSPLH
TRBJ2-4	TRBV4-3	ASSQAIGTQPFLAKNIQY
TRBJ2-1	TRBV20-1	SALAGGWNEQF
TRBJ2-1	TRBV6-1	ASSKQTSGRREQF
TRBJ2-1	TRBV2	ASIRSGASGSYNEQF
TRBJ2-3	TRBV2	ASLADYGDTQY
TRBJ2-5	TRBV28	ASSPLVGAGRIQETQY
TRBJ2-5	TRBV20-1	SAPRGRGETQY
TRBJ2-2	TRBV20-1	SVDGPTGELF
TRBJ2-2	TRBV11-2	ASSPRTSGEGRTGELF
TRBJ1-3	TRBV7-2	ASSLGRGSGNTIY
TRBJ2-3	TRBV15	ATSKKDRPGADTQY
TRBJ2-7	TRBV23-1	ASNPLLYEQY
TRBJ2-1	TRBV6-5	ASSYGDSGNNEQF
TRBJ2-6	TRBV10-2	ASSGSSGANVLT
TRBJ2-7	TRBV15	ATSRVPGEGKVYEQY
TRBJ2-7	TRBV12-5	ARHKRHRYEQY
TRBJ2-1	TRBV19	ASSTFNEQF
TRBJ2-7	TRBV7-9	ASSPPIGRGSDEQY
TRBJ2-7	TRBV5-1	ASSLDHADPYEQY
TRBJ2-1	TRBV9	ASSEGDWHIDEQF
TRBJ1-3	TRBV29-1	SVEVQGNSGNTIY
TRBJ2-5	TRBV20-1	SAREMVRIRETQY
TRBJ1-1	TRBV30	AWNRNTEAF
TRBJ2-7	TRBV5-1	ASSLKPPAEQY
TRBJ2-5	TRBV3-1	ASSPGLAGHKETQY
TRBJ2-2	TRBV5-1	ASSYIRSDRGYTGELF
TRBJ2-1	TRBV5-1	ASSFPDRGYNEQF
TRBJ2-2	TRBV10-3	AISDSPGKTIQNTGELF
TRBJ2-3	TRBV11-2	ASSPSRGATANTQY
TRBJ2-7	TRBV5-1	AGRVEPGTAYEQY
TRBJ2-1	TRBV21-1	ASSPGQSGVRDEQF
TRBJ2-7	TRBV11-2	ASSEIAGVTYEQY
TRBJ2-3	TRBV6-5	ASRPSAGSGTDTQY
TRBJ2-5	TRBV20-1	SARGGPTKETQY
TRBJ2-7	TRBV20-1	SARDYEGSPYEQY